This TCR beta chain was profiled in a study of CD8 T cells in ankylosing spondylitis. Findings of the study overall: Matched ankylosing spondylitis synovial fluid reportedly showed significant enrichment of disease-linked clones. Typical of ankylosing spondylitis blood, it appeared, was a TCR beta motif of seven to nine highly homologous variants.

The CDR3 is 15 residues long. Germline V CDR1 and CDR2: MNHNS, SASEGT. Trimming removed 6 bases at V and 0 bases at J, with 12 bases between. Concerning this clonotype: Its cognate antigen is unknown.

TCRdb re-called the 5' RACE reads through MiXCR, storing one row per CDR3 protein. The profile shows 250,000 or so distinct CDR3 sequences, over 15% of them singletons. Source material: blood, either unsorted or a sorted T cell fraction (not recorded which). The V and J genes are TRBV6-1 and TRBJ2-1; tentatively, D is TRBD1 or TRBD2 (5 bases each). This clonotype originated in a male donor with ankylosing spondylitis or in good health (not recorded which). The CDR3 sequence: CASSSGTVSYNEQFF. The CDR3 nucleotides read TGTGCCAGCAGCTCCGGGACCGTCTCCTACAATGAGCAGTTCTTC.